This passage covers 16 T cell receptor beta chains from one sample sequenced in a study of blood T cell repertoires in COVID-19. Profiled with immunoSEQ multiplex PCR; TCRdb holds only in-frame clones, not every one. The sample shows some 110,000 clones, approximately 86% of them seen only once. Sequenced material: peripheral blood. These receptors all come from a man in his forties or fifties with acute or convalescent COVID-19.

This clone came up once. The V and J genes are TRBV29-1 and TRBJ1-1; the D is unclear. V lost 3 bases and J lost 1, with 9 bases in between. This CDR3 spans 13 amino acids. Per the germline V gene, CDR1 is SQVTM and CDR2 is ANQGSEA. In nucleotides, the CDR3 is TGCAGCGTTGATGTTACGGGGAACACTGAAGCTTTCTTT. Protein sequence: CSVDVTGNTEAFF.

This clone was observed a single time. CDR3 coding DNA: TGTGCCAGCAGTAAAAAGAGCGGGACAGGGACCGATGAGCAGTTCTTC. Translation: CASSKKSGTGTDEQFF. The rearrangement links TRBV7-3 to TRBJ2-1, with 9 nucleotides matching TRBD1. The trim removed 6 bases at V and 8 bases at J, leaving 14 bases unmatched. The CDR3 consists of 16 residues. Germline V gives CDR1 SGHTA, CDR2 FQGTGA.

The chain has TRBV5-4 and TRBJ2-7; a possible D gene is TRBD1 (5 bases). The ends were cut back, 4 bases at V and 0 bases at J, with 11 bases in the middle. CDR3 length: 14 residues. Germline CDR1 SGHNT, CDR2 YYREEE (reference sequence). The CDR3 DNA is TGTGCCAGCAGCCAGGGTCTTAGCTCCTACGAGCAGTACTTC. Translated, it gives CASSQGLSSYEQYF.

The CDR3 reads CASSAGLNTEAFF. The CDR3 region has the DNA TGTGCCAGCAGCGCGGGGCTGAACACTGAAGCTTTCTTT. The rearrangement uses TRBV5-4 and TRBJ1-1; D possibly corresponds to TRBD1 (5 bases). V lost 4 bases and J 0 bases, leaving 7 bases between the germline ends. Per germline, CDR1 SGHNT and CDR2 YYREEE (reference sequence). The CDR3 runs 13 residues.

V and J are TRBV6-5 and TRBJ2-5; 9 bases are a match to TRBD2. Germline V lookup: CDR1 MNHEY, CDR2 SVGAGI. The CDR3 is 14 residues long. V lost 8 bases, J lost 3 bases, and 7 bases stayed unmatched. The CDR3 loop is CASAGGRGEETQYF. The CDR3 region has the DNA TGTGCCAGCGCGGGGGGGCGCGGGGAAGAGACCCAGTACTTC.

Here the CDR3 reads CASSYSTQGYGYTF. The CDR3 region has the DNA TGTGCCAGCAGTTACTCGACGCAGGGGTATGGCTACACCTTC. The chain has TRBV6-5 and TRBJ1-2; weak D call: TRBD1 (6 bases). Trimming cost V 0 bases and J 5 bases, with 10 bases left between them. CDR1 and CDR2 (germline): MNHEY, SVGAGI. The CDR3 loop spans 14 amino acids.

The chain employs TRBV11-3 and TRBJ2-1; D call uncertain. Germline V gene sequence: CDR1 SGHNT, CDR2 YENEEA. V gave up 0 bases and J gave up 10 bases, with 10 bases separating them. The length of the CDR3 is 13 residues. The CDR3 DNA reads TGTGCCAGCAGCTTAGAAGCCCGCAGGGAGCAGTTCTTC. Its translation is CASSLEARREQFF.

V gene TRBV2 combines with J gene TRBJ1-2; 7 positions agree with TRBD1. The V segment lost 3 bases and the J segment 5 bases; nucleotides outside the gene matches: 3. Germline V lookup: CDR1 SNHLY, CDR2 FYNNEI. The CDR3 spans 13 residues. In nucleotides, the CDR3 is TGTGCCAGCAGTGAGCGGACAGGTTATGGCTACACCTTC. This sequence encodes CASSERTGYGYTF.

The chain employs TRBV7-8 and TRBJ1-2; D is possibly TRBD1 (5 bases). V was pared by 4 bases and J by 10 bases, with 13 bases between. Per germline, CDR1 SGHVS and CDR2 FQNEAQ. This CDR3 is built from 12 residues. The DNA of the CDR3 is TGTGCCAGCAGCTCGACAGTGCAAGACTACACCTTC. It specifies CASSSTVQDYTF. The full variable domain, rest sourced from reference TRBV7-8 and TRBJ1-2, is GAGVSQSPRYKVAKRGQDVALRCDPISGHVSLFWYQQALGQGPEFLTYFQNEAQLDKSGLPSDRFFAERPEGSVSTLKIQRTQQEDSAVYLCASSSTVQDYTFGSGTRLTVV.

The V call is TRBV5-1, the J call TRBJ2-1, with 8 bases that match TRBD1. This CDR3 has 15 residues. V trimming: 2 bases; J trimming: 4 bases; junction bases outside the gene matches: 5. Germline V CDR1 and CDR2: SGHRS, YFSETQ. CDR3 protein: CASSFDRGHYNEQFF. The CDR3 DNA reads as TGCGCCAGCAGCTTCGACAGGGGCCATTACAATGAGCAGTTCTTC.

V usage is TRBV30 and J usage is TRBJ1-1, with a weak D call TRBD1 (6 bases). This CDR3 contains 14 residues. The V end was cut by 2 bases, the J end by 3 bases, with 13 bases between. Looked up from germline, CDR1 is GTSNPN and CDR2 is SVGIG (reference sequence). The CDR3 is CAWSQQGSHTEAFF. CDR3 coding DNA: TGTGCCTGGAGTCAACAGGGCTCGCACACTGAAGCTTTCTTT. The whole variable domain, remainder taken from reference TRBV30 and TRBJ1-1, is SQTIHQWPATLVQPVGSPLSLECTVEGTSNPNLYWYRQAAGRGLQLLFYSVGIGQISSEVPQNLSASRPQDRQFILSSKKLLLSDSGFYLCAWSQQGSHTEAFFGQGTRLTVV.

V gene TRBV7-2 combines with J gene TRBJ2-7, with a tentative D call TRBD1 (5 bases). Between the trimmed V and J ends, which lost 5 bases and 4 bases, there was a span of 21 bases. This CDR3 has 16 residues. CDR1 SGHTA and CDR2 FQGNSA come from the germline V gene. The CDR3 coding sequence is TGTGCCAGCAGCGCAGCAGGGCAACTTTCCATATACGAGCAGTACTTC. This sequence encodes CASSAAGQLSIYEQYF.

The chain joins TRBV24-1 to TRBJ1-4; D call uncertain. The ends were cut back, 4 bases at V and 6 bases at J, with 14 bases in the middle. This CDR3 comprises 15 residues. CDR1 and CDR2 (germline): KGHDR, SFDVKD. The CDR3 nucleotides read TGTGCCACCAGTGACCCCACCTCCTCGGATGAAAAACTGTTTTTT. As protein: CATSDPTSSDEKLFF.

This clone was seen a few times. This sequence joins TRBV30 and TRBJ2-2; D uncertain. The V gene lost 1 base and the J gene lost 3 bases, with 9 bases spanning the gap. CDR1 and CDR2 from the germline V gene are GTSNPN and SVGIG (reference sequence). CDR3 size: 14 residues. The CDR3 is CAWSDFLYTGELFF. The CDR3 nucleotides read TGTGCCTGGAGTGATTTCCTTTACACCGGGGAGCTGTTTTTT.

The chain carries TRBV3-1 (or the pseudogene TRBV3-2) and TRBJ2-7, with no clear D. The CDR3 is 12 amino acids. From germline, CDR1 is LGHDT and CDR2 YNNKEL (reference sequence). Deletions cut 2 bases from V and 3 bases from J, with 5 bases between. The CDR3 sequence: CASSQSGYEQYF. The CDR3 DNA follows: TGTGCCAGCAGCCAATCGGGCTACGAGCAGTACTTC.

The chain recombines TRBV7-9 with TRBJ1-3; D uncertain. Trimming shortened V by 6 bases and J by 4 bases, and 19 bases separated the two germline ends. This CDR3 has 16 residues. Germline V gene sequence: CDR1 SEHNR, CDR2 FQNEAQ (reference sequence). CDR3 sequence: CASSPNLGRRGNTIYF. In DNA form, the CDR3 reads TGTGCCAGCAGTCCCAATCTAGGTCGGCGGGGAAACACCATATATTTT.